These T cell receptor beta chains were read from a single sample in a study of control samples from healthy donors and cancer patients. Only in-frame clones appear in the TCRdb table, and some are missing; sequencing was by immunoSEQ multiplex PCR. The sample records over 150,000 clones, about 93% being singletons. The sequenced sample was blood. The receptors shown here come from a young man in good health. Each CDR3 is given with its conserved first and last residue. D genes are given only for firm matches. Expanded clones get a size class; other rows say once, few or many, or leave the size out.

j_call: TRBJ1-1; v_call: TRBV14; clone_size: -; d_call: -; cdr3_aa: CASSQAAGRLNTEAFF; cdr3_nt: TGTGCCAGCAGCCAAGCCGCCGGACGGTTGAACACTGAAGCTTTCTTT
j_call: TRBJ1-2; v_call: TRBV11-2; clone_size: -; d_call: -; cdr3_aa: CASSSYPAGYTF; cdr3_nt: TGTGCCAGCAGCTCATATCCCGCTGGCTACACCTTC
j_call: TRBJ1-2; v_call: TRBV30; clone_size: -; d_call: -; cdr3_aa: CACSDRYGYTF; cdr3_nt: TGTGCCTGCTCAGACAGATATGGCTACACCTTC
j_call: TRBJ2-7; v_call: TRBV30; clone_size: -; d_call: -; cdr3_aa: CAWSRGAYLPISYEQYF; cdr3_nt: TGTGCCTGGAGTAGGGGGGCCTACCTCCCTATCTCCTACGAGCAGTACTTC
j_call: TRBJ1-1; v_call: TRBV6-2/TRBV6-3; clone_size: once; d_call: -; cdr3_aa: CASSKQTGGGTEAFF; cdr3_nt: TGTGCCAGCAGTAAGCAGACGGGGGGAGGCACTGAAGCTTTCTTT
j_call: TRBJ1-6; v_call: TRBV19; clone_size: -; d_call: -; cdr3_aa: CASSRQGRQNSPLHF; cdr3_nt: TGTGCCAGTAGTCGGCAGGGGAGACAGAATTCACCCCTCCACTTT
j_call: TRBJ2-6; v_call: TRBV10-3; clone_size: -; d_call: -; cdr3_aa: CAIRDIGGANVLTF; cdr3_nt: TGTGCCATCAGGGACATCGGGGGGGCCAACGTCCTGACTTTC
j_call: TRBJ2-3; v_call: TRBV19; clone_size: -; d_call: TRBD2; cdr3_aa: CASTTSLGSGGLNTQYF; cdr3_nt: TGTGCCAGTACCACCTCTTTAGGTAGCGGGGGGTTGAATACGCAGTATTTT
j_call: TRBJ1-1; v_call: TRBV4-1; clone_size: -; d_call: -; cdr3_aa: CASSQFPPGVPTEAFF; cdr3_nt: TGCGCCAGCAGCCAATTCCCCCCGGGGGTCCCAACTGAAGCTTTCTTT
j_call: TRBJ1-5; v_call: TRBV5-1; clone_size: -; d_call: TRBD1; cdr3_aa: CASSSGQGGQPQHF; cdr3_nt: TGCGCCAGCAGCTCCGGACAGGGAGGACAGCCCCAGCATTTT
j_call: TRBJ2-2; v_call: TRBV7-6; clone_size: -; d_call: -; cdr3_aa: CASSFPKGELFF; cdr3_nt: TGTGCCAGCAGCTTTCCCAAGGGCGAGCTGTTTTTT
j_call: TRBJ1-5; v_call: TRBV6-5; clone_size: -; d_call: -; cdr3_aa: CASIGASGQPQHF; cdr3_nt: TGTGCCAGCATTGGGGCTTCGGGTCAGCCCCAGCATTTT
j_call: TRBJ2-7; v_call: TRBV10-3; clone_size: once; d_call: TRBD1; cdr3_aa: CAISSGTGGSYEQYF; cdr3_nt: TGTGCCATCAGTTCCGGGACAGGGGGCTCCTACGAGCAGTACTTC
j_call: TRBJ2-1; v_call: TRBV5-1; clone_size: -; d_call: -; cdr3_aa: CASSLAGTHSSYNEQFF; cdr3_nt: TGCGCCAGCAGCTTGGCCGGGACACATAGCTCCTACAATGAGCAGTTCTTC
j_call: TRBJ1-5; v_call: TRBV5-6; clone_size: once; d_call: -; cdr3_aa: CASSRGTGQPQHF; cdr3_nt: TGTGCCAGCAGCCGGGGAACAGGGCAGCCCCAGCATTTT
j_call: TRBJ2-7; v_call: TRBV30; clone_size: -; d_call: -; cdr3_aa: CAWSGGFKAFEQYF; cdr3_nt: TGTGCCTGGAGTGGAGGGTTCAAGGCCTTCGAGCAGTACTTC
j_call: TRBJ1-2; v_call: TRBV9; clone_size: -; d_call: -; cdr3_aa: CASSVGGLGYGYTF; cdr3_nt: TGTGCCAGCAGCGTAGGGGGGTTAGGCTATGGCTACACCTTC
j_call: TRBJ2-3; v_call: TRBV24-1; clone_size: -; d_call: TRBD1; cdr3_aa: CATSDRGQGIDTQYF; cdr3_nt: TGTGCCACCAGTGACCGTGGACAGGGGATAGATACGCAGTATTTT
j_call: TRBJ1-1; v_call: TRBV9; clone_size: -; d_call: -; cdr3_aa: CASSPREGSWDTEAFF; cdr3_nt: TGTGCCAGCAGCCCCAGGGAAGGGTCATGGGACACTGAAGCTTTCTTT
j_call: TRBJ1-6; v_call: TRBV10-3; clone_size: -; d_call: -; cdr3_aa: CAISPGQINSPLHF; cdr3_nt: TGTGCCATCAGCCCCGGACAGATTAATTCACCCCTCCACTTT